This T cell receptor beta chain stems from a study of beta chain features in type 1 diabetes. Study conclusions and caveats: There was no resolution here of whether HLA type influences TCRB rearrangement. All four CD4+ subsets from Type 1 diabetes patients carried moderately but significantly shorter TCRB CDR3s.

A remark on this clone: Its antigen remains unknown.

Every isolated RNA sample was fully reverse transcribed, so sequencing captured expressed TCRB transcripts. Sequencing used immunoSEQ multiplex PCR; TCRdb keeps in-frame clones, though not all of them. Here the sample spans approximately 380,000 clones, approximately 15% being singletons. The V and J ends lost 3 bases and 7 bases respectively, with 7 bases between them. Per germline, CDR1 KGHSH and CDR2 LQKENI. The CDR3 has 12 residues. One heparinised blood draw averaging roughly 100 mL was given by each donor. Via the markers CD45RO/CCR7/CD25/CD127/CD95/CD27, stem cell-like memory, regulatory, central memory and naive CD4+ cells were sorted.

The rearrangement links TRBV18 to TRBJ2-1, with D perhaps matching TRBD1 (5 bases). Sequenced sample: naive CD4+ T cells from blood. The clonotype originates from a woman aged 18-29 years in good health. CDR3 nucleotide sequence: TGTGCCAGCTCACCCGCAGGGAATGAGCAGTTCTTC. Translating gives CASSPAGNEQFF.